This record looks at one TCR beta chain sequence and its context. In this sample, this clonotype turned up many times. Its cognate antigen has yet to be identified. Nothing much larger sits one base from this clone, and base qualities are not available. The data originate from a study of Graves' ophthalmopathy and Graves' hyperthyroidism (dated by TCRdb to the late 2010s). For the study in its entirety: Hyperthyroidism was considered stable if no progression to ophthalmopathy occurred within 18 months of follow-up. The study used signatures of the TCR beta repertoire to tell Graves' ophthalmopathy apart from Graves' hyperthyroidism and to predict which patients would progress to ophthalmopathy. In total, approximately 130 blood samples were TCR-sequenced: some 40 ophthalmopathy, over 70 hyperthyroidism and 17 hyperthyroidism-to-ophthalmopathy patients. To explore V-J signatures that distinguish ophthalmopathy from hyperthyroidism, a discovery set of 100 patients was enrolled, made up of under 50 with ophthalmopathy and under 65 with stable hyperthyroidism. An independent validation cohort comprised 18 hyperthyroidism patients and 15 to 17 patients who later progressed from hyperthyroidism to ophthalmopathy. In roughly 6 hyperthyroidism patients, T-cell repertoires of thyroid tissue and blood were compared. Once sampling was done, hyperthyroidism patients were given methimazole at a starting dose of 30 mg daily, while ophthalmopathy patients were given high-dose intravenous methylprednisolone. What the study reported, not specific to this receptor: Most expanded thyroid clonotypes with a frequency above 0.001 also appeared in blood, which suggests that blood repertoires may reflect the immune response in the thyroid. Sample size was not predetermined statistically, and investigators were not blinded to group allocation. In validation, the model predicted ophthalmopathy progression with 55% to 71% sensitivity and roughly 72% specificity; fewer than 15 predicted patients were CT-confirmed with GO in a median of 6.5 months. Ophthalmopathy was separated from stable hyperthyroidism by the 13-signature model with roughly 90% sensitivity and roughly 83% specificity in cross-validation and with 80%/75% in the test set.

The CDR3 contains 16 residues, cysteine and phenylalanine counted. CDR3 DNA only is kept here, 48 bases in frame from base 1. Germline trimming amounts to 5 bases on V and 8 bases on J, with 12 as the count of junction bases outside the gene matches. CDR1 SGHAT and CDR2 FQNNGV were looked up in the germline V gene. For repertoire sequencing, the TCR beta CDR3 regions were amplified from RNA transcripts. The first round of RT-PCR was done with HTBI primers and the Qiagen OneStep RT-PCR kit, and was followed by a second round of multiplex PCR, then size selection and purification. The libraries underwent paired-end sequencing with 100 bp reads on an Illumina HiSeq2000. In the paper's pipeline: Reads were processed with SOAPnuke, discarding reads with adapters, uncalled bases, mean Phred below 15, or no exact constant-primer or identifier match. High-quality paired reads were merged with COPE v1.2.5. Clonotypes were defined as unique nucleotide sequences and were aligned to IMGT TRB V, D and J references using MiTCR v1.1. Analysis was restricted to V-J combinations with a frequency above 0.0001, which covered roughly 99% of repertoires. For each V-J combination, a TCR clonal expansion and chaos score was defined as the ratio of F50 clonal expansion to chaos observed in the TCRdist matrix. Features were reduced by Welch's t-statistics and random forest to more than 10 V-J combinations, which fed a naive Bayes classifier. The Morisita-Horn index was used to measure how similar the thyroid and blood repertoires were. Using fastp at Q25 and MiXCR, TCRdb reprocessed the public reads and kept productive beta chains. Duplicate CDR3 protein sequences are folded into a single record with the most common DNA and genes. TCRdb's processing, not the study's, gives the V and J calls here. Counted in this sample were around 1,000,000 distinct CDR3 sequences; about two fifths of them appeared once. The ten largest clones add up to around 10% of the sample.

Hyperthyroidism patients were newly diagnosed, were aged 18 to 65 years, and had a disease duration under 2 months. Patients with other autoimmune diseases, uncontrolled infections, pregnancy or lactation were excluded from the study. Diagnosis relied on clinical symptoms, serum thyroxine, TRAb, thyroid ultrasound and orbital computed tomography. Total RNA was extracted using Trizol reagent, and RNA quality was checked on an Agilent 2100 Bioanalyzer. Sequenced sample: peripheral blood or thyroid tissue (not recorded which). In this chain, TRBV11-2 is recombined with TRBJ1-4; 9 central nucleotides agree with TRBD1. The clonotype was recovered from an adult man with Graves' hyperthyroidism. In nucleotides, the sequence is TGTGCCAGCAGCCTACTACTCGGACAGGGGAACGAAAAACTGTTTTTT. Translated, it gives CASSLLLGQGNEKLFF.